The sequence of this T cell receptor (beta chain) was determined in a study of shared T cell receptors in the human thymus. Generated by immunoSEQ multiplex PCR, the TCRdb table keeps only in-frame clones and is missing some. The data show hundreds of thousands of clones, around 95% seen once. Trimming at V came to 4 bases and at J to 2 bases, leaving 7 bases not matched to a gene. The CDR3 is 15 residues long. Germline lookup yields CDR1 SGHTS and CDR2 YDEGEE. The chain carries TRBV5-8 and TRBJ2-7; 9 bases align to TRBD1. Input material: thymocytes. This sequence was found in a human donor. The CDR3, as DNA: TGTGCCAGCAGCCGCACAGGGGGCGAAGCCTACGAGCAGTACTTC. This codes for CASSRTGGEAYEQYF. Drawing the rest from reference TRBV5-8 and TRBJ2-7, the complete variable domain is EAGVTQSPTHLIKTRGQQATLRCSPISGHTSVYWYQQALGLGLQFLLWYDEGEERNRGNFPPRFSGRQFPNYSSELNVNALELEDSALYLCASSRTGGEAYEQYFGPGTRLTVT.